The 30 T cell receptor beta chains given below trace back to one sample, sequenced in a study of identical twins. A single record per CDR3 protein comes from TCRdb applying MiXCR to the 5' RACE reads. The repertoire holds 450,000 or so distinct CDR3 sequences, with roughly 18% as singletons. Sequences were obtained from naive T cells sorted from blood. These receptors all stem from a man aged 45-65 years in good health.

This sequence joins TRBV18 and TRBJ2-3, with 9 positions matching TRBD1. With V trimmed by 5 bases and J by 6 bases, 12 bases remained unmatched. Germline V gives CDR1 KGHSH, CDR2 LQKENI. CDR3 length equals 16 residues. The CDR3 is CASSSIPGQGFDTQYF. The CDR3, as DNA: TGTGCCAGCTCATCAATTCCGGGACAGGGATTTGATACGCAGTATTTT.

The table lists this clonotype with many counts. This chain connects TRBV10-3 to TRBJ2-3; the match to TRBD2 covers 7 bases. Germline V CDR1 and CDR2: ENHRY, SYGVKD. The CDR3 has 14 residues. J gave up 4 bases and V 3 bases, and 4 bases lay outside the gene matches. The CDR3 nucleotides read TGTGCCATCAGTGAAAGCGGGATCGCAGATACGCAGTATTTT. Protein sequence: CAISESGIADTQYF.

This clonotype was recorded at least ten times. The rearrangement uses TRBV28 and TRBJ2-5, with 9 bases identical to TRBD2. Per germline, CDR1 MDHEN and CDR2 SYDVKM. The junction had 5 bases not matched to a gene; V was cut back by 7 bases and J by 8 bases. CDR3 length: 12 residues. The CDR3 bases are TGTGCCAGCAAGCGGGGGGCACTTACCCAGTACTTC. It specifies CASKRGALTQYF.

The chain is built from TRBV11-2 and TRBJ2-2, with 11 bases aligning to TRBD2. The CDR3 is 15 residues long. Germline values: CDR1 SGHAT, CDR2 FQNNGV. With 10 bases clipped from V and 5 bases from J, the junction kept 9 bases outside the gene matches. The CDR3 region is CATLPRLAGTGELFF. For the CDR3, the DNA is TGTGCCACCCTCCCTAGACTAGCGGGAACCGGGGAGCTGTTTTTT.

This clonotype came up many times. The rearrangement joins TRBV18 to TRBJ2-1; TRBD2 matches 10 bases. Trimming took 2 bases from V and 7 from J; bases not matched to a gene: 14. The CDR3 sequence is 18 residues long. Germline CDR1 KGHSH, CDR2 LQKENI. The CDR3, as DNA: TGTGCCAGCTCACCAAGGGTTCCTAGCGGGGGAAGAGGGAATGAGCAGTTCTTC. Protein product: CASSPRVPSGGRGNEQFF.

V and J are TRBV5-6 and TRBJ2-5; 9 positions agree with TRBD2. The CDR3 runs 15 residues. Germline CDR1 is SGHDT and CDR2 is YYEEEE. Trimming at V came to 2 bases and at J to 5 bases, leaving 7 bases not matched to a gene. In nucleotides, the CDR3 is TGTGCCAGCAGCTTCAGCGGGAGGCAGCGTGAGACCCAGTACTTC. The encoded protein is CASSFSGRQRETQYF.

This clonotype was detected only a few times. The V call is TRBV7-9, the J call TRBJ2-7; 13 bases are a match to TRBD2. This CDR3 region has 15 residues. Per the germline V gene, CDR1 is SEHNR and CDR2 is FQNEAQ (reference sequence). V was clipped by 5 bases and J by 4 bases; unmatched bases: 5. CDR3 region: CASSRTSGSPYEQYF. The CDR3 coding sequence is TGTGCCAGCAGCCGGACTAGCGGGAGTCCTTACGAGCAGTACTTC. The variable domain in full, with the rest retrieved from reference TRBV7-9 and TRBJ2-7, is DTGVSQNPRHKITKRGQNVTFRCDPISEHNRLYWYRQTLGQGPEFLTYFQNEAQLEKSRLLSDRFSAERPKGSFSTLEIQRTEQGDSAMYLCASSRTSGSPYEQYFGPGTRLTVT.

V usage is TRBV20-1 and J usage is TRBJ2-3; no clear D. The germline gives CDR1 DFQATT, CDR2 SNEGSKA (reference sequence). V shed 6 bases and J shed 0 bases, with 13 bases lying between them. The CDR3 is made up of 14 amino acids. DNA of the CDR3: TGCAGTGCCCGGACGGTCGCTAGCACAGATACGCAGTATTTT. Translating it yields CSARTVASTDTQYF.

The chain couples TRBV11-2 to TRBJ2-3, with 11 bases aligning to TRBD2. V was clipped by 5 bases and J by 7 bases; unmatched bases: 8. CDR3 length: 15 amino acids. Germline V lookup: CDR1 SGHAT, CDR2 FQNNGV. The CDR3, as DNA: TGTGCCAGCAGCCCAACTAGCGGGGGACGTTATACGCAGTATTTT. This gives the protein CASSPTSGGRYTQYF.

Many counts were recorded for this clonotype. This chain links TRBV10-3 with TRBJ2-1, with 7 bases identical to TRBD2. Germline lookup yields CDR1 ENHRY and CDR2 SYGVKD. The CDR3 totals 12 residues. With V trimmed by 4 bases and J by 10 bases, 4 bases remained unmatched. CDR3 in amino acids: CAISGLAGEQFF. The CDR3 nucleotides read TGTGCCATCAGTGGACTAGCCGGGGAGCAGTTCTTC.

This clonotype was seen ten or more times. DNA of the CDR3: TGCGCCAGCAGCTGGACAACAGCCACCGGGGAGCTGTTTTTT. It translates to CASSWTTATGELFF. The V and J genes are TRBV5-1 and TRBJ2-2; maybe TRBD1 (5 bases). V was shortened by 3 bases and J by 4 bases, with 10 bases between the two germline ends. The CDR3 length is 14 residues. Germline V lookup: CDR1 SGHRS, CDR2 YFSETQ. The full variable domain, rest sourced from reference TRBV5-1 and TRBJ2-2, is KAGVTQTPRYLIKTRGQQVTLSCSPISGHRSVSWYQQTPGQGLQFLFEYFSETQRNKGNFPGRFSGRQFSNSRSEMNVSTLELGDSALYLCASSWTTATGELFFGEGSRLTVL.

This clonotype came up a few times. The rearrangement uses TRBV13 and TRBJ2-2; TRBD1 agrees at 9 bases. The CDR3 runs 15 residues. The junction had 1 base not matched to a gene; V was cut back by 5 bases and J by 0 bases. Looked up from germline, CDR1 is PRHDT and CDR2 is FYEKMQ (reference sequence). The CDR3 sequence: CASSDRGTNTGELFF. The CDR3 bases are TGTGCCAGCAGCGACAGGGGGACGAACACCGGGGAGCTGTTTTTT. The full variable domain, its missing parts supplied by reference TRBV13 and TRBJ2-2, is AAGVIQSPRHLIKEKRETATLKCYPIPRHDTVYWYQQGPGQDPQFLISFYEKMQSDKGSIPDRFSAQQFSDYHSELNMSSLELGDSALYFCASSDRGTNTGELFFGEGSRLTVL.

This clonotype appeared a few times. The chain links TRBV4-3 to TRBJ2-7; D is perhaps TRBD1 (6 bases). CDR1 and CDR2 from the germline V gene are LGHNA and YSLEER. This CDR3 is 16 amino acids long. Trimming removed 1 base at V and 0 bases at J, with 13 bases between. CDR3 sequence (DNA): TGCGCCAGCAGCCAAGGGGTCCAGGGGACCTCCTACGAGCAGTACTTC. Translating it yields CASSQGVQGTSYEQYF.

This clonotype was observed at least ten times. The chain recombines TRBV30 with TRBJ2-2; D is unclear. The CDR3 is 15 residues long. Germline V lookup: CDR1 GTSNPN, CDR2 SVGIG (reference sequence). Deletions cut 0 bases from V and 4 bases from J, with 12 bases between. The CDR3 region is CAWSVSVVGTGELFF. DNA for the CDR3: TGTGCCTGGAGTGTGTCTGTAGTAGGCACCGGGGAGCTGTTTTTT.

The chain has TRBV12-3 or TRBV12-4 and TRBJ2-7; TRBD2 matches at 14 bases. Germline trimming cut 6 bases from V and 7 bases from J; bases unmatched to any gene: 23. The CDR3 is 20 amino acids. CDR3 residues: CASRGVPIPGTSGSPREQYF. As DNA, the CDR3 is TGTGCCAGCAGGGGGGTTCCCATTCCCGGGACTAGCGGGAGCCCACGGGAGCAGTACTTC.

This CDR3 reads CASSLGGGNYEQYF. The CDR3 coding sequence is TGTGCCAGCAGTTTAGGTGGGGGGAACTACGAGCAGTACTTC. The chain uses TRBV12-3 or TRBV12-4 and TRBJ2-7, with D possibly TRBD2 on 6 matching bases. V was shortened by 1 base and J by 3 bases, with 10 bases between the two germline ends. The length of the CDR3 is 14 residues.

This clonotype was recorded many times. The chain combines TRBV12-3 or TRBV12-4 with TRBJ1-2; D is unresolved. Between the trimmed V and J ends, which lost 3 bases and 6 bases, there was a span of 11 bases. This CDR3 has 13 amino acids. The CDR3 DNA reads as TGTGCCAGCAGTTTTGGGCTTGTCAATGGCTACACCTTC. Protein: CASSFGLVNGYTF.

This clonotype was observed a handful of times. The chain carries TRBV5-1 and TRBJ1-4; D remains unclear. The CDR3 has 14 amino acids. CDR1 and CDR2 (germline): SGHRS, YFSETQ. V was clipped by 0 bases and J by 5 bases, with 8 bases between them. The CDR3 is CASSLGQRNEKLFF. The CDR3 region has the DNA TGCGCCAGCAGCTTGGGTCAGCGAAATGAAAAACTGTTTTTT.

This clonotype was observed a few times. The V call is TRBV6-5, the J call TRBJ1-1; unclear D gene. The CDR3 covers 17 residues. Germline V CDR1 and CDR2: MNHEY, SVGAGI. V shed 0 bases and J shed 8 bases, with 22 bases lying between them. The CDR3 DNA sequence: TGTGCCAGCAGTTACTCGAGGTGGAACAGCTCTCCACTGGAAGCTTTCTTT. As protein: CASSYSRWNSSPLEAFF.

The genes are TRBV7-8 and TRBJ1-4; 8 nucleotides line up with TRBD1. The CDR3 spans 17 residues. From germline, CDR1 is SGHVS and CDR2 FQNEAQ. After removal of 0 bases from V and 3 bases from J, the junction contained 6 bases not matched to a gene. CDR3 in amino acids: CASSLARGHVANEKLFF. CDR3 nucleotide sequence: TGTGCCAGCAGCTTAGCCAGGGGGCATGTAGCTAATGAAAAACTGTTTTTT.

The J gene is TRBJ2-3, the V gene TRBV4-2, with 15 bases identical to TRBD2. CDR1 and CDR2 from the germline V gene are LGHNA and YNFKEQ. V dropped 5 bases and J dropped 3; count of bases not matched to a gene: 6. The CDR3 is made up of 17 amino acids. The CDR3 protein is CASSRTSGGALTDTQYF. The DNA of the CDR3 is TGTGCCAGCAGCAGGACTAGCGGGGGGGCCCTTACAGATACGCAGTATTTT.

This chain connects TRBV3-1 to TRBJ2-7, with D possibly TRBD2 on 6 matching bases. V was shortened by 4 bases and J by 4 bases, with 14 bases between the two germline ends. CDR1 is LGHDT, CDR2 YNNKEL, per germline (reference sequence). The CDR3 contains 14 residues. The CDR3 loop reads CASSRGAAVYEQYF. CDR3 in DNA: TGTGCCAGCAGCCGCGGGGCAGCGGTATACGAGCAGTACTTC.

The V and J genes are TRBV24-1 and TRBJ2-1, with 8 bases lining up with TRBD1. The CDR3 spans 15 residues. CDR1 is KGHDR, CDR2 SFDVKD, per germline. Losses at the gene ends were 7 bases for V and 5 bases for J; bases not matched to a gene: 9. For the CDR3, the DNA is TGTGCCACCAGCCACTCAGGGGGCGCGGACAATGAGCAGTTCTTC. This gives the protein CATSHSGGADNEQFF.

The chain carries TRBV20-1 and TRBJ2-7; 9 bases map to TRBD2. Germline V gene lookup returns CDR1 DFQATT and CDR2 SNEGSKA (reference sequence). The ends lost 6 bases at V and 1 base at J; junction bases unmatched: 10. The CDR3 extends over 15 amino acids. The CDR3 nucleotides are TGCAGTGCCGGTGCGGGGGGGCGGGGATCCTACGAGCAGTACTTC. Amino acid sequence: CSAGAGGRGSYEQYF.

This clonotype was observed a few times. The genes are TRBV20-1 and TRBJ2-3; D call uncertain. Germline-derived CDR1 and CDR2 are DFQATT and SNEGSKA (reference sequence). CDR3 length equals 11 residues. V was trimmed by 5 bases and J by 5 bases, leaving 8 bases between them. CDR3 amino acids: CSASTGDTQYF. In DNA, the CDR3 is TGCAGTGCTTCGACTGGAGATACGCAGTATTTT.

V gene TRBV6-5 combines with J gene TRBJ1-6; tentative D call: TRBD1 (6 bases). In germline, CDR1 is MNHEY, CDR2 SVGAGI. The V gene lost 2 bases and the J gene lost 6 bases, with 11 bases spanning the gap. The CDR3 is 15 residues long. CDR3 sequence reads: CASSYGGTTNSPLHF. In nucleotides, the CDR3 is TGTGCCAGCAGTTACGGGGGGACAACTAATTCACCCCTCCACTTT.

The chain joins TRBV20-1 to TRBJ2-7, with D maybe TRBD2 (6 bases). Germline V gives CDR1 DFQATT, CDR2 SNEGSKA (reference sequence). This CDR3 region has 17 residues. Trimming removed 0 bases at V and 3 bases at J, with 21 bases between. Written as DNA, the CDR3 is TGCAGTGCTAGAGATCCTTTAGCGGCAGCTATATTCTACGAGCAGTACTTC. It codes for CSARDPLAAAIFYEQYF.

The chain links TRBV12-3 or TRBV12-4 to TRBJ2-1; TRBD2 is a possible D gene (6 bases). Trimming cost V 5 bases and J 0 bases, with 14 bases left between them. The CDR3 has 16 residues. The CDR3, as DNA: TGTGCCAGCAGTCGGGGACTGTGGGGCTCCTACAATGAGCAGTTCTTC. It codes for CASSRGLWGSYNEQFF.

This clonotype came up many times. The CDR3 spells CATSRGPGFSGANVLTF. The CDR3 nucleotides read TGTGCCACCAGCAGAGGACCAGGGTTTTCTGGGGCCAACGTCCTGACTTTC. V gene TRBV15 combines with J gene TRBJ2-6; a weak D match, TRBD1 (5 bases). The germline V and J ends were trimmed by 1 base and 1 base, with 11 bases remaining between them. CDR1 and CDR2 (germline): LNHNV, YYDKDF (reference sequence). The CDR3 covers 17 residues.

This clonotype has only a few counts. J is TRBJ2-7 and V is TRBV12-3 or TRBV12-4, with a possible D match to TRBD1 (6 bases). The CDR3 consists of 14 residues. V was trimmed by 5 bases and J by 1 base, leaving 12 bases between them. The CDR3 nucleotides are TGTGCCAGCAGTAGGAGACAGGATTCCTACGAGCAGTACTTC. Translating gives CASSRRQDSYEQYF.